A single sample gave rise to the 15 T cell receptor beta chains below, sequenced in a study of response to subunit inactivated influenza vaccine. In TCRdb, the RT-PCR reads were re-called with MiXCR into one record per CDR3 protein. Among some 520,000 distinct CDR3 sequences, approximately 16% were seen once, and the ten largest hold 2.5% to 3.5%. The source material was CD4+ T cells sorted from PBMCs, sampled less than 30 months after vaccination. Receptors originate from a man aged 50-75 years who received an inactivated influenza vaccine.

This clonotype has only a few counts. The chain joins TRBV2 to TRBJ1-3; D ambiguous. The CDR3 runs to 13 residues. V shed 6 bases and J shed 4 bases, with 10 bases lying between them. Germline CDR1 and CDR2: SNHLY and FYNNEI. The CDR3 protein is CASSRLQGNTIYF. The CDR3 DNA reads TGTGCCAGCAGCCGACTACAGGGAAACACCATATATTTT.

In its sample, this clonotype was seen a few times. The chain carries TRBV7-2 and TRBJ1-3, with 9 bases fitting TRBD1. The CDR3 runs to 16 residues. Trimming took 0 bases from V and 2 from J; bases not matched to a gene: 2. The germline CDR1 and CDR2 sequences are SGHTA and FQGNSA. Here the CDR3 DNA reads TGTGCCAGCAGCTTAGCGGGGACAGGGACTGGAAACACCATATATTTT. Residues: CASSLAGTGTGNTIYF.

J is TRBJ2-3 and V is TRBV7-3; either TRBD1 or TRBD2 may fit D (5 bases each). The CDR3 runs 16 residues. Between the trimmed V and J ends, which lost 4 bases and 1 base, there was a span of 15 bases. Germline loops: CDR1 SGHTA, CDR2 FQGTGA. CDR3 protein: CASSSRAGDGTDTQYF. The CDR3 DNA follows: TGTGCCAGCAGCTCGAGAGCCGGGGACGGCACAGATACGCAGTATTTT.

This chain links TRBV4-2 with TRBJ1-4; D uncertain. Trimming removed 0 bases at V and 3 bases at J, with 8 bases between. The CDR3 contains 15 residues. Germline V lookup: CDR1 LGHNA, CDR2 YNFKEQ. CDR3: CASSQEPAANEKLFF. The CDR3 DNA reads TGTGCCAGCAGCCAAGAACCCGCGGCTAATGAAAAACTGTTTTTT.

This clonotype was observed a few times. V and J are TRBV2 and TRBJ2-2; D remains unclear. V was shortened by 9 bases and J by 5 bases, with 10 bases between the two germline ends. The CDR3 has 12 residues. Germline CDR1 SNHLY, CDR2 FYNNEI. The CDR3 bases are TGTGCCAGTCGGGTAACAACCGGGGAGCTGTTTTTT. This codes for CASRVTTGELFF.

The chain carries TRBV20-1 and TRBJ2-3; 8 positions agree with TRBD2. CDR1 is DFQATT, CDR2 SNEGSKA, per germline (reference sequence). The CDR3 covers 14 residues. V shed 2 bases, J shed 1 base, and the junction held 2 bases outside the gene matches. The CDR3 DNA reads TGCAGTGCTAGATCACTAGCGGGCACAGATACGCAGTATTTT. Protein sequence: CSARSLAGTDTQYF.

This clonotype was counted many times. The V and J genes are TRBV4-3 and TRBJ2-7; D gene ambiguous. Germline V gene data show CDR1 as LGHNA and CDR2 as YSLEER. This CDR3 is built from 13 residues. The V gene lost 1 base and the J gene lost 3 bases, with 7 bases spanning the gap. CDR3: CASSQVNGYEQYF. The CDR3 DNA follows: TGCGCCAGCAGCCAAGTCAACGGCTACGAGCAGTACTTC.

The sample holds many counts of this clonotype. The gene calls are TRBV12-3 or TRBV12-4 and TRBJ2-7; D is unresolved. The ends were cut back, 3 bases at V and 5 bases at J, with 17 bases in the middle. This CDR3 contains 15 residues. CDR3 amino acids: CASSFLVRNLDEQYF. The CDR3, as DNA: TGTGCCAGCAGTTTTTTGGTAAGGAACCTCGACGAGCAGTACTTC.

This clonotype has a count of ten or more. This sequence joins TRBV4-2 and TRBJ2-7; D is ambiguous. CDR3 length: 16 amino acids. The V end was cut by 1 base, the J end by 0 bases, with 13 bases between. Germline-derived CDR1 and CDR2 are LGHNA and YNFKEQ. CDR3 DNA: TGTGCCAGCAGCCAAGTCCCCTCAGATCCCTCCTACGAGCAGTACTTC. Amino acids: CASSQVPSDPSYEQYF.

In its sample, this clonotype was seen a few times. This rearrangement joins TRBV20-1 to TRBJ1-4, with D maybe TRBD1 (5 bases). Trimming took off 6 bases at V and 4 bases at J, with 15 bases between the two ends. CDR3 size: 14 residues. Germline V CDR1 and CDR2: DFQATT, SNEGSKA (reference sequence). The CDR3 nucleotides are TGCAGTGCCGATTTAGGGGTTTTTAATGAAAAACTGTTTTTT. Protein product: CSADLGVFNEKLFF.

The genes are TRBV6-5 and TRBJ1-6; D unclear. Germline V lookup: CDR1 MNHEY, CDR2 SVGAGI. V was trimmed by 0 bases and J by 10 bases, leaving 7 bases between them. The CDR3 is made up of 13 amino acids. CDR3 nucleotides: TGTGCCAGCAGTTACTCGACGCTGTCACCCCTCCACTTT. Amino acid sequence: CASSYSTLSPLHF.

This clonotype was recorded at least ten times. The chain employs TRBV14 and TRBJ2-7; D uncertain. The CDR3 extends over 11 amino acids. The germline CDR1 and CDR2 sequences are SGHDN and FVKESK. The V end lost 3 bases, the J end lost 3 bases, and 3 bases lay between the germline ends. CDR3 bases: TGTGCCAGCAGCCAGCGCTACGAGCAGTACTTC. This sequence encodes CASSQRYEQYF.

The table lists this clonotype with a few counts. V is TRBV20-1 and J is TRBJ2-1, with a weak D call TRBD2 (6 bases). This CDR3 is built from 15 residues. CDR1 and CDR2 (germline): DFQATT, SNEGSKA (reference sequence). Trimming left V 3 bases short and J 3 bases short, with 15 bases between. This CDR3 reads CSARTGVGVYNEQFF. CDR3 sequence (DNA): TGCAGTGCTAGGACGGGAGTAGGGGTCTACAATGAGCAGTTCTTC.

This clonotype was seen ten or more times. The chain uses TRBV11-2 and TRBJ2-4; D might be TRBD1 or TRBD2, each matching 5 bases. Trimming cost V 4 bases and J 1 base, with 23 bases left between them. This CDR3 contains 19 residues. In germline, CDR1 is SGHAT, CDR2 FQNNGV. CDR3 region: CASSSPPGRRAFAKNIQYF. CDR3 DNA sequence: TGTGCCAGCAGCTCGCCCCCGGGACGGCGAGCCTTTGCCAAAAACATTCAGTACTTC.

This clonotype was observed at least ten times. This rearrangement joins TRBV6-5 to TRBJ1-1; D remains unclear. Germline assignment: CDR1 MNHEY and CDR2 SVGAGI. The CDR3 sequence is 14 residues long. V lost 0 bases and J lost 6, with 11 bases in between. The CDR3 sequence is CASSYSPSQSEAFF. The CDR3 nucleotides are TGTGCCAGCAGTTACTCGCCCAGTCAATCTGAAGCTTTCTTT.